The clone carrying this TCR beta chain has a single count. The CDR3 extends over 14 amino acids. The V segment lost 5 bases and the J segment 6 bases; nucleotides outside the gene matches: 9. Germline V gives CDR1 SGHRS, CDR2 YFSETQ. The data were obtained in a study of blood T cell repertoires in COVID-19. Overall study: Sites in the United States, Italy and Spain provided acute and convalescent COVID-19 samples. T cells, B-cell-depleted T cells, or PBMCs supplied cDNA or gDNA.

The method was immunoSEQ multiplex PCR; TCRdb's version includes in-frame clones alone and lacks a portion of them. The table lists under 300,000 clones, approximately 91% of them singletons. The sequenced sample consisted of PBMCs or T cells enriched from blood (not recorded which). The clonotype comes from a woman aged 40 to 50 with acute COVID-19. The rearrangement links TRBV5-1 to TRBJ1-2, with TRBD1 matching over 8 bases. CDR3 DNA sequence: TGCGCCAGCAGAAACGGACAGGGACGCGATGGCTACACCTTC. Encoded protein: CASRNGQGRDGYTF.